One sample yielded the 28 T cell receptor beta chains listed below, sequenced in a study of blood T cell repertoires in COVID-19. Produced via immunoSEQ multiplex PCR; TCRdb's table is partial and in-frame only. The sample yields around 170,000 clones, about 86% seen once. The sample comprised peripheral blood. The receptor source for this set is a woman aged 65 to 85 with acute or convalescent COVID-19.

The chain uses TRBV7-2 and TRBJ2-1; 9 nucleotides agree with TRBD2. This CDR3 has 16 amino acids. CDR1 SGHTA and CDR2 FQGNSA come from the germline V gene. V was clipped by 4 bases and J by 4 bases; unmatched bases: 8. The chain's CDR3 is CASSSNGGGVYNEQFF. Written as DNA, the CDR3 is TGTGCCAGCAGCTCCAACGGCGGGGGGGTATACAATGAGCAGTTCTTC.

CDR3 residues: CAWLYSGRLYFGYF. The CDR3 DNA reads TGTGCCTGGCTCTACAGCGGGAGACTTTACTTTGGGTACTTC. J is TRBJ2-7 and V is TRBV30, with 8 bases fitting TRBD2. This CDR3 contains 14 residues. The V gene's germline CDR1 is GTSNPN and CDR2 SVGIG (reference sequence). V was pared by 5 bases and J by 12 bases, with 18 bases of the junction left unmatched. The full variable domain, rest sourced from reference TRBV30 and TRBJ2-7, is SQTIHQWPATLVQPVGSPLSLECTVEGTSNPNLYWYRQAAGRGLQLLFYSVGIGQISSEVPQNLSASRPQDRQFILSSKKLLLSDSGFYLCAWLYSGRLYFGYFGPGTRLTVT.

The V call is TRBV6-2 or TRBV6-3, the J call TRBJ2-7, with D possibly being TRBD2 (5 bases). Germline lookup yields CDR1 MNHEY and CDR2 SVGEGT. The ends were cut back, 4 bases at V and 2 bases at J, with 12 bases in the middle. CDR3 length equals 14 residues. The CDR3 is CASSSIGITYEQYF. The CDR3 DNA sequence: TGTGCCAGCAGTTCAATCGGGATCACCTACGAGCAGTACTTC.

The chain carries TRBV28 and TRBJ2-3; no firm D call. V dropped 1 base and J dropped 7 bases, with 12 bases sitting between them. The germline V gene encodes CDR1 MDHEN and CDR2 SYDVKM. This CDR3 comprises 14 residues. DNA for the CDR3: TGTGCCAGCAGTTTATCAGGCTCCTTTTATACGCAGTATTTT. As protein: CASSLSGSFYTQYF.

The CDR3 here is CASRKLGGTEGTGELFF. The CDR3 DNA reads as TGTGCCAGCAGGAAACTTGGGGGGACTGAGGGCACCGGGGAGCTGTTTTTT. This chain joins TRBV7-3 and TRBJ2-2, with TRBD2 as a possible D gene (6 bases). The CDR3 is 17 residues long. The germline V and J ends were trimmed by 6 bases and 4 bases, with 21 bases remaining between them. Germline V lookup: CDR1 SGHTA, CDR2 FQGTGA. The full variable domain, in which reference TRBV7-3 and TRBJ2-2 provide the parts outside the CDR3, is GAGVSQTPSNKVTEKGKYVELRCDPISGHTALYWYRQSLGQGPEFLIYFQGTGAADDSGLPNDRFFAVRPEGSVSTLKIQRTERGDSAVYLCASRKLGGTEGTGELFFGEGSRLTVL.

This chain links TRBV3-1 (or the pseudogene TRBV3-2) with TRBJ1-1, with TRBD1 matching 8 bases. J was trimmed by 4 bases and V by 4 bases; bases with no gene match: 8. Germline values: CDR1 LGHDT, CDR2 YNNKEL (reference sequence). The CDR3 runs to 15 residues. As DNA, the CDR3 is TGTGCCAGCAGCCCTACGGACAGGGATCGCACTGAAGCTTTCTTT. It encodes CASSPTDRDRTEAFF.

The V call is TRBV2, the J call TRBJ1-1; 9 bases fit TRBD1. Per the germline V gene, CDR1 is SNHLY and CDR2 is FYNNEI. CDR3 length: 15 residues. V dropped 5 bases and J dropped 4; count of bases not matched to a gene: 8. CDR3 loop: CASSYRGRVRTEAFF. CDR3 coding DNA: TGTGCCAGCAGTTACAGGGGGCGGGTTCGCACTGAAGCTTTCTTT.

The chain recombines TRBV14 with TRBJ1-4; D unclear. The CDR3 runs 16 residues. V lost 1 base to trimming and J lost 8 bases, with 17 bases between them. Germline lookup yields CDR1 SGHDN and CDR2 FVKESK. CDR3 sequence reads: CASSQVSTTAGEKLFF. CDR3 nucleotide sequence: TGTGCCAGCAGCCAAGTTAGTACAACCGCGGGGGAAAAACTGTTTTTT.

This rearrangement joins TRBV11-2 to TRBJ2-3, with 8 bases that match TRBD2. The J segment lost 3 bases and the V segment lost 6 bases, leaving 5 bases of the junction unmatched. Germline V CDR1 and CDR2: SGHAT, FQNNGV. The CDR3 sequence is 14 residues long. CDR3 in amino acids: CASSPGLETDTQYF. The CDR3 nucleotides read TGTGCCAGCAGTCCGGGACTAGAAACAGATACGCAGTATTTT.

V and J are TRBV15 and TRBJ2-5; D not certain. CDR3 length: 12 amino acids. V lost 0 bases and J 6 bases, leaving 5 bases between the germline ends. CDR1 is LNHNV, CDR2 YYDKDF, per germline (reference sequence). The CDR3 protein is CATSRDFKTQYF. For the CDR3, the DNA is TGTGCCACCAGCAGAGATTTTAAGACCCAGTACTTC.

V is TRBV5-5 and J is TRBJ1-2; 7 bases map to TRBD1. CDR1 and CDR2 (germline): SGHKS, YYEKEE (reference sequence). CDR3 size: 14 residues. V was clipped by 2 bases and J by 5 bases; unmatched bases: 6. CDR3 protein: CASSFLDRDYGYTF. The CDR3, as DNA: TGTGCCAGCAGCTTCCTTGACAGGGATTATGGCTACACCTTC.

Concerning this clone: Different DNA sequences within this sample yield the same CDR3. The chain carries TRBV12-3 or TRBV12-4 and TRBJ1-1, with D tentatively TRBD1 (6 bases). The length of the CDR3 is 13 residues. V lost 5 bases and J lost 0, with 7 bases in between. In DNA form, the CDR3 reads TGTGCCAGCAGTAGACAGGTGAACACTGAAGCTTTCTTT. Translating gives CASSRQVNTEAFF.

The rearrangement links TRBV9 to TRBJ1-1; TRBD1 matches at 7 bases. In germline, CDR1 is SGDLS, CDR2 YYNGEE. CDR3 length: 17 amino acids. Trimming cost V 0 bases and J 3 bases; bases outside gene matches: 11. CDR3 sequence: CASSVGPPGTGDTEAFF. The CDR3 coding sequence is TGTGCCAGCAGCGTAGGTCCCCCAGGTACAGGGGACACTGAAGCTTTCTTT.

Written as DNA, the CDR3 is TGTGCCAGCATGCGGATCGGCACTGAAGCTTTCTTT. This encodes CASMRIGTEAFF. The rearrangement joins TRBV2 to TRBJ1-1; D call uncertain. The CDR3 spans 12 residues. V lost 7 bases, J lost 4 bases, and 10 bases lay in between. Germline V gene lookup returns CDR1 SNHLY and CDR2 FYNNEI.

V and J are TRBV28 and TRBJ1-1; no clear D. The CDR3 has 14 residues. Per the germline V gene, CDR1 is MDHEN and CDR2 is SYDVKM. Trimming took 6 bases from V and 2 from J, leaving 13 bases between them. CDR3 DNA sequence: TGTGCCAGCAGATCCTTTCCGGGAAACACTGAAGCTTTCTTT. Its translation: CASRSFPGNTEAFF.

J is TRBJ2-7 and V is TRBV7-8; possibly TRBD2 for D (5 bases). Trimming removed 0 bases at V and 13 bases at J, with 19 bases between. The CDR3 is 14 residues long. Looked up from germline, CDR1 is SGHVS and CDR2 is FQNEAQ. CDR3 amino acids: CASSLAVHASPFYF. The CDR3 DNA reads TGTGCCAGCAGCTTAGCGGTCCATGCTAGCCCATTTTACTTC.

The chain links TRBV6-5 to TRBJ2-5, with D perhaps matching TRBD2 (7 bases). V lost 5 bases and J 2 bases, leaving 12 bases between the germline ends. Looked up from germline, CDR1 is MNHEY and CDR2 is SVGAGI. The CDR3 runs 14 residues. The CDR3 bases are TGTGCCAGCAGTAGGCGGGGGCGACAAGAGACCCAGTACTTC. It specifies CASSRRGRQETQYF.

This chain joins TRBV28 and TRBJ2-1, with 7 bases aligning to TRBD1. The CDR3 is 16 residues long. V shed 4 bases, J shed 1 base, and the junction held 7 bases outside the gene matches. The germline V gene has CDR1 MDHEN and CDR2 SYDVKM. The CDR3 spells CASSYMGQRSYNEQFF. CDR3 nucleotides: TGTGCCAGCAGTTATATGGGACAGCGTTCCTACAATGAGCAGTTCTTC. The full variable domain, completed using reference TRBV28 and TRBJ2-1, is DVKVTQSSRYLVKRTGEKVFLECVQDMDHENMFWYRQDPGLGLRLIYFSYDVKMKEKGDIPEGYSVSREKKERFSLILESASTNQTSMYLCASSYMGQRSYNEQFFGPGTRLTVL.

The genes are TRBV7-8 and TRBJ2-2; TRBD1 agrees at 9 bases. The trim removed 1 base at V and 4 bases at J, leaving 7 bases unmatched. The CDR3 length is 17 residues. Germline CDR1 is SGHVS and CDR2 is FQNEAQ. The CDR3 is CASSLVGQGHVTGELFF. In DNA, the CDR3 is TGTGCCAGCAGCTTAGTGGGACAGGGACATGTCACCGGGGAGCTGTTTTTT.

This clone was picked up a small number of times. The rearrangement uses TRBV25-1 and TRBJ2-7; D may be TRBD1 (5 bases). The CDR3 spans 14 residues. Germline CDR1 and CDR2: MGHDK and SYGVNS. V shed 3 bases and J shed 4 bases, with 13 bases lying between them. The DNA of the CDR3 is TGTGCCAGCAGTGATAGTGGCAGGGTGTACGAGCAGTACTTC. This sequence encodes CASSDSGRVYEQYF.

The J gene is TRBJ1-4, the V gene TRBV7-9, with TRBD1 matching over 11 bases. Trimming took 5 bases from V and 0 from J; bases not matched to a gene: 2. The V gene's germline CDR1 is SEHNR and CDR2 FQNEAQ (reference sequence). CDR3 length equals 16 residues. The CDR3 loop is CASSPGQGATNEKLFF. CDR3 in DNA: TGTGCCAGCAGCCCGGGACAGGGGGCAACTAATGAAAAACTGTTTTTT. The complete variable domain, with remaining parts taken from reference TRBV7-9 and TRBJ1-4, reads DTGVSQNPRHKITKRGQNVTFRCDPISEHNRLYWYRQTLGQGPEFLTYFQNEAQLEKSRLLSDRFSAERPKGSFSTLEIQRTEQGDSAMYLCASSPGQGATNEKLFFGSGTQLSVL.

This rearrangement joins TRBV3-1 (or the pseudogene TRBV3-2) to TRBJ1-2; D gene uncertain. The CDR3 spans 12 residues. Germline loops: CDR1 LGHDT, CDR2 YNNKEL (reference sequence). V shed 1 base and J shed 8 bases, with 8 bases lying between them. CDR3 loop: CASSQVAAGYTF. In DNA, the CDR3 is TGTGCCAGCAGCCAAGTTGCAGCGGGCTACACCTTC.

The V call is TRBV28, the J call TRBJ1-5, with a weak D call TRBD1 (5 bases). The CDR3 extends over 14 amino acids. Deletions cut 6 bases from V and 6 bases from J, with 15 bases between. Germline V gene data show CDR1 as MDHEN and CDR2 as SYDVKM. The CDR3 loop reads CASSPGGGGQPQHF. The CDR3 DNA reads TGTGCCAGCAGCCCGGGGGGGGGAGGTCAGCCCCAGCATTTT.

J is TRBJ2-3 and V is TRBV9; D might be TRBD1 (5 bases). V lost 2 bases, J lost 2 bases, and 9 bases lay in between. Germline CDR1 SGDLS, CDR2 YYNGEE. The CDR3 spans 14 residues. CDR3 amino acids: CASSVAGITDTQYF. CDR3 in DNA: TGTGCCAGCAGCGTCGCAGGGATCACAGATACGCAGTATTTT.

The chain has TRBV28 and TRBJ2-3, with 13 bases lining up with TRBD2. The CDR3 length is 18 residues. Germline V gives CDR1 MDHEN, CDR2 SYDVKM. V was clipped by 6 bases and J by 2 bases; unmatched bases: 11. This CDR3 reads CASRTNAGLAGVTDTQYF. The DNA of the CDR3 is TGTGCCAGCAGGACCAATGCCGGACTAGCGGGAGTCACAGATACGCAGTATTTT. Together with reference TRBV28 and TRBJ2-3, the CDR3 gives the full variable domain: DVKVTQSSRYLVKRTGEKVFLECVQDMDHENMFWYRQDPGLGLRLIYFSYDVKMKEKGDIPEGYSVSREKKERFSLILESASTNQTSMYLCASRTNAGLAGVTDTQYFGPGTRLTVL.

V is TRBV5-1 and J is TRBJ2-2, with TRBD1 matching over 11 bases. The germline V gene encodes CDR1 SGHRS and CDR2 YFSETQ. The CDR3 has 16 residues. The V and J ends lost 1 base and 5 bases, in that order; junction bases with no gene match: 4. In DNA form, the CDR3 reads TGCGCCAGCAGCTTGCGGACAGGGGGCGTAACCGGGGAGCTGTTTTTT. Encoded protein: CASSLRTGGVTGELFF.

V and J are TRBV5-1 and TRBJ1-4; 10 bases line up with TRBD1. V gave up 6 bases and J gave up 8 bases; unmatched junction bases: 13. CDR3 length equals 16 residues. Per the germline V gene, CDR1 is SGHRS and CDR2 is YFSETQ. CDR3 loop: CASTNSLGQGSEKLFF. In DNA form, the CDR3 reads TGCGCCAGCACAAACTCCTTGGGACAGGGGTCGGAAAAACTGTTTTTT.

A single count supports this clone. The chain is built from TRBV2 and TRBJ2-7; 15 nucleotides match TRBD2. Trimming removed 5 bases from V and 12 bases from J; junction bases left unmatched: 11. The CDR3 runs to 15 residues. Germline values: CDR1 SNHLY, CDR2 FYNNEI. CDR3 DNA sequence: TGTGCCAGCAGTTCGCCGGGACTAGCGGGGGGCGTTACGTACTTC. Residues: CASSSPGLAGGVTYF.